One sample yielded the 30 T cell receptor beta chains listed below, sequenced in a study of T-cell reconstitution after alpha-beta-depleted transplantation in children. Unique molecular identifiers featured in how the TCRbeta library was prepared. TCRdb independently ran MiXCR on the PCR reads; one entry per CDR3 protein. The repertoire consists of 70,000 or so distinct CDR3 sequences, with under 13% occurring once and the leading ten covering less than 15%. Sequencing was performed on PBMCs, taken before TCRalphabeta/CD19-depleted stem cell transplant. These receptors all come from a boy aged 10-17 years with acute myeloid leukemia, due to receive a stem cell transplant.

The sample holds many counts of this clonotype. The genes are TRBV7-6 and TRBJ2-5; 10 bases match TRBD2. CDR3 length equals 15 residues. J lost 2 bases, V lost 5 bases, and 5 bases had no gene match. Germline-derived CDR1 and CDR2 are SGHVS and FNYEAQ. Here the CDR3 DNA reads TGTGCCAGCAGCGAGAGCGGGGGGGCGCAAGAGACCCAGTACTTC. Its translation is CASSESGGAQETQYF.

This clonotype has ten or more counts. The CDR3 bases are TGTGCCATCAGTGAACTAGCGGGGTTCCCTAGCTCAGATACGCAGTATTTT. This translates into CAISELAGFPSSDTQYF. V and J are TRBV10-3 and TRBJ2-3; 10 bases align to TRBD2. Germline values: CDR1 ENHRY, CDR2 SYGVKD. V trimming: 3 bases; J trimming: 4 bases; junction bases outside the gene matches: 10. CDR3 length: 17 amino acids.

This chain joins TRBV18 and TRBJ2-5, with 7 bases lining up with TRBD2. The CDR3 covers 15 residues. The germline gives CDR1 KGHSH, CDR2 LQKENI. V lost 3 bases to trimming and J lost 5 bases; unmatched junction nucleotides: 9. This CDR3 reads CASSPASGAMETQYF. In DNA, the CDR3 is TGTGCCAGCTCACCGGCGAGCGGGGCCATGGAGACCCAGTACTTC.

The sample holds many counts of this clonotype. The rearrangement uses TRBV18 and TRBJ2-7; unclear D gene. The CDR3 runs to 13 residues. CDR1 is KGHSH and CDR2 is LQKENI in the germline V gene. V was cut by 2 bases and J by 3 bases, with 8 bases left in between. CDR3 region: CASSPETYYEQYF. As DNA, the CDR3 is TGTGCCAGCTCACCAGAAACGTACTACGAGCAGTACTTC.

This clonotype came up many times. J is TRBJ2-3 and V is TRBV5-1; possible D gene TRBD2, 5 bases. This CDR3 has 15 residues. Trimming stripped 4 bases from V and 6 bases from J, with 18 bases between. Germline-derived CDR1 and CDR2 are SGHRS and YFSETQ. In nucleotides, the CDR3 is TGCGCCAGCAGCCCCCAGCGAAGGCCGGGGGATACGCAGTATTTT. Protein: CASSPQRRPGDTQYF.

This clonotype has ten or more counts. J is TRBJ2-7 and V is TRBV20-1; possibly TRBD1 for D (6 bases). CDR1 is DFQATT, CDR2 SNEGSKA, per germline (reference sequence). V dropped 5 bases and J dropped 4 bases, with 15 bases sitting between them. The CDR3 covers 13 residues. CDR3 amino acids: CSAPRTESYEQYF. The CDR3 coding sequence is TGCAGTGCTCCAAGGACAGAATCATACGAGCAGTACTTC.

This clonotype showed up many times. V and J are TRBV6-5 and TRBJ2-1; a weak D match, TRBD2 (7 bases). CDR1 is MNHEY, CDR2 SVGAGI, per germline. The CDR3 covers 16 residues. V was pared by 6 bases and J by 4 bases, with 19 bases between. CDR3 nucleotides: TGTGCCAGCAGAACCCACTTGGGGGGGCCTTACAATGAGCAGTTCTTC. It codes for CASRTHLGGPYNEQFF.

CDR3 in amino acids: CAIPEDTGELFF. The CDR3 coding sequence is TGTGCCATCCCCGAGGACACCGGGGAGCTGTTTTTT. This sequence joins TRBV12-3 or TRBV12-4 and TRBJ2-2; D unclear. This CDR3 is 12 amino acids long. Trimming took off 10 bases at V and 3 bases at J, with 9 bases between the two ends.

This clonotype has at least ten counts. The chain uses TRBV5-1 and TRBJ2-1, with D tentatively TRBD2 (5 bases). This CDR3 is built from 13 residues. The germline V gene encodes CDR1 SGHRS and CDR2 YFSETQ. Trimming removed 0 bases from V and 4 bases from J, with 5 bases in between. The CDR3 region has the DNA TGCGCCAGCAGCTTGGGACTATACAATGAGCAGTTCTTC. Amino acids: CASSLGLYNEQFF.

The table lists this clonotype with many counts. This chain uses TRBV7-9 with TRBJ2-5; D call uncertain. Germline assignment: CDR1 SEHNR and CDR2 FQNEAQ (reference sequence). The CDR3 sequence is 13 residues long. Trimming took off 6 bases at V and 3 bases at J, with 11 bases between the two ends. CDR3: CASSHRTEETQYF. The CDR3 DNA follows: TGTGCCAGCAGTCATAGAACGGAAGAGACCCAGTACTTC.

This clonotype was seen ten or more times. This CDR3 reads CASSYGQGVYGYTF. CDR3 sequence (DNA): TGTGCCAGCAGTTACGGGCAGGGGGTGTATGGCTACACCTTC. This rearrangement joins TRBV6-5 to TRBJ1-2; 7 nucleotides align to TRBD1. This CDR3 is 14 amino acids long. Germline values: CDR1 MNHEY, CDR2 SVGAGI. After removal of 2 bases from V and 5 bases from J, the junction contained 5 bases not matched to a gene.

V usage is TRBV7-6 and J usage is TRBJ2-1; D not resolved. Per germline, CDR1 SGHVS and CDR2 FNYEAQ. V lost 1 base to trimming and J lost 0 bases, with 16 bases between them. The length of the CDR3 is 18 residues. The DNA of the CDR3 is TGTGCCAGCAGCTTAGAGGATCCCACCGCCAGCTCCTACAATGAGCAGTTCTTC. This encodes CASSLEDPTASSYNEQFF.

This clonotype was detected only a few times. V usage is TRBV5-1 and J usage is TRBJ2-3; D perhaps matches TRBD2 (7 bases). V gave up 1 base and J gave up 2 bases, with 14 bases separating them. The germline V gene encodes CDR1 SGHRS and CDR2 YFSETQ. The CDR3 contains 16 residues. CDR3: CASSLNEGGYTDTQYF. Here the CDR3 DNA reads TGCGCCAGCAGCTTGAATGAGGGGGGGTACACAGATACGCAGTATTTT.

This clonotype was picked up a small number of times. The chain uses TRBV19 and TRBJ1-1; perhaps TRBD1 as D (5 bases). Germline V lookup: CDR1 LNHDA, CDR2 SQIVND (reference sequence). V was clipped by 9 bases and J by 1 base, with 15 bases between them. This CDR3 spans 14 amino acids. The CDR3 loop is CASKVKGRNTEAFF. The CDR3, as DNA: TGTGCCAGCAAAGTCAAGGGACGGAACACTGAAGCTTTCTTT.

The table lists this clonotype with many counts. The chain employs TRBV3-1 and TRBJ1-3; no clear D gene. The CDR3 is 16 amino acids. V gave up 4 bases and J gave up 0 bases, with 13 bases separating them. Per germline, CDR1 LGHDT and CDR2 YNNKEL (reference sequence). CDR3 in amino acids: CASSLTVPNSGNTIYF. The CDR3 DNA is TGTGCCAGCAGCCTGACGGTCCCCAACTCTGGAAACACCATATATTTT.

Many counts were recorded for this clonotype. The V gene is TRBV5-6, the J gene TRBJ2-2; D may be TRBD2 (6 bases). The CDR3 is 14 amino acids. Germline V gives CDR1 SGHDT, CDR2 YYEEEE. Between the trimmed V and J ends, which lost 0 bases and 7 bases, there was a span of 10 bases. CDR3 nucleotides: TGTGCCAGCAGCTTGGCTGCGGGAAGCGGGGAGCTGTTTTTT. Protein sequence: CASSLAAGSGELFF. Filled out from reference TRBV5-6 and TRBJ2-2, the complete variable domain reads DAGVTQSPTHLIKTRGQQVTLRCSPKSGHDTVSWYQQALGQGPQFIFQYYEEEERQRGNFPDRFSGHQFPNYSSELNVNALLLGDSALYLCASSLAAGSGELFFGEGSRLTVL.

This chain joins TRBV7-2 and TRBJ2-2; perhaps TRBD2 as D (7 bases). Germline loops: CDR1 SGHTA, CDR2 FQGNSA. V lost 5 bases and J lost 4, with 11 bases in between. This CDR3 comprises 14 residues. CDR3 sequence reads: CASSRGGATGELFF. The DNA for the CDR3 is TGTGCCAGCAGCAGGGGGGGGGCCACCGGGGAGCTGTTTTTT.

This clonotype came up many times. J is TRBJ2-1 and V is TRBV5-4; 11 nucleotides line up with TRBD2. CDR1 and CDR2 from the germline V gene are SGHNT and YYREEE (reference sequence). After removal of 4 bases from V and 4 bases from J, the junction contained 4 bases not matched to a gene. The CDR3 extends over 15 amino acids. CDR3 DNA sequence: TGTGCCAGCAGCGCGGGACTAGCGGATTACAATGAGCAGTTCTTC. This translates into CASSAGLADYNEQFF.

In its sample, this clonotype was seen once. The chain has TRBV11-2 and TRBJ2-5, with 8 bases aligning to TRBD2. J gave up 6 bases and V 4 bases, and 16 bases lay outside the gene matches. The CDR3 has 17 amino acids. Germline V gives CDR1 SGHAT, CDR2 FQNNGV. CDR3 amino acids: CASSSPFRSRSGKTQYF. The CDR3 nucleotides read TGTGCCAGCAGCTCACCATTTAGATCTCGTAGCGGGAAGACCCAGTACTTC.

The chain joins TRBV5-4 to TRBJ2-7, with D perhaps TRBD1 (6 bases). This CDR3 is 12 amino acids long. The V gene's germline CDR1 is SGHNT and CDR2 YYREEE (reference sequence). The germline V and J ends were trimmed by 2 bases and 7 bases, with 10 bases remaining between them. This chain's CDR3 is CASSFIDREQYF. The CDR3 region has the DNA TGTGCCAGCAGCTTTATCGACAGGGAGCAGTACTTC.

This clonotype was counted at least ten times. The chain carries TRBV29-1 and TRBJ1-5; tentatively, D is TRBD1 (5 bases). Per germline, CDR1 SQVTM and CDR2 ANQGSEA. This CDR3 spans 13 amino acids. V shed 5 bases and J shed 9 bases, with 17 bases lying between them. As DNA, the CDR3 is TGCAGCGTTACTCCGGGTCCCGGGACGCCCCAGCATTTT. It is translated as CSVTPGPGTPQHF. Together with reference TRBV29-1 and TRBJ1-5, the CDR3 gives the full variable domain: SAVISQKPSRDICQRGTSLTIQCQVDSQVTMMFWYRQQPGQSLTLIATANQGSEATYESGFVIDKFPISRPNLTFSTLTVSNMSPEDSSIYLCSVTPGPGTPQHFGDGTRLSIL.

This clonotype was counted many times. The genes are TRBV3-1 and TRBJ2-4, with D possibly being TRBD1 (5 bases). V lost 0 bases and J 6 bases, leaving 18 bases between the germline ends. This CDR3 comprises 17 residues. CDR1 LGHDT and CDR2 YNNKEL come from the germline V gene (reference sequence). CDR3 region: CASSQDVGRVVANIQYF. CDR3 nucleotides: TGTGCCAGCAGCCAAGATGTGGGCAGGGTGGTTGCAAACATTCAGTACTTC.

J is TRBJ1-6 and V is TRBV7-3, with 8 bases matching TRBD1. Germline V gene lookup returns CDR1 SGHTA and CDR2 FQGTGA. With 4 bases clipped from V and 10 bases from J, the junction kept 3 bases outside the gene matches. There are 13 residues in the CDR3. CDR3 bases: TGTGCCAGCAGCTCGGACAGGGTCTCACCCCTCCACTTT. This encodes CASSSDRVSPLHF.

On this clonotype: A much more abundant neighbour one base away suggests this may be a read error. This rearrangement joins TRBV12-3 or TRBV12-4 to TRBJ1-2, with 10 bases lining up with TRBD1. The trim removed 6 bases at V and 4 bases at J, leaving 20 bases unmatched. This CDR3 is 19 amino acids long. The CDR3 loop is CASRWTGGVSQRVSYGYTF. The CDR3 coding sequence is TGTGCCAGCAGATGGACAGGGGGGGTTTCCCAGCGGGTTAGCTATGGCTACACCTTC.

The J gene is TRBJ2-3, the V gene TRBV20-1, with unresolved D. Germline loops: CDR1 DFQATT, CDR2 SNEGSKA (reference sequence). Trimming shortened V by 2 bases and J by 6 bases, and 6 bases separated the two germline ends. The CDR3 totals 11 residues. Here the CDR3 reads CSARRSDTQYF. CDR3 DNA: TGCAGTGCTAGACGATCCGATACGCAGTATTTT.

This clonotype was found many times. The rearrangement joins TRBV5-1 to TRBJ1-1; 9 bases map to TRBD1. The germline V gene encodes CDR1 SGHRS and CDR2 YFSETQ. The CDR3 runs 13 residues. V was pared by 10 bases and J by 6 bases, with 10 bases of the junction left unmatched. The CDR3 nucleotides are TGCGCCTCCCGCTGGGACAGGGTGGCTGAAGCTTTCTTT. Its translation is CASRWDRVAEAFF.

This clonotype was detected many times. The chain is built from TRBV5-6 and TRBJ2-3; 8 bases map to TRBD1. The CDR3 runs 14 residues. J was trimmed by 2 bases and V by 3 bases; bases with no gene match: 2. Germline-derived CDR1 and CDR2 are SGHDT and YYEEEE. The CDR3, as DNA: TGTGCCAGCAGCTGGGGACAGGACACAGATACGCAGTATTTT. It encodes CASSWGQDTDTQYF.

This clonotype occurred many times. In nucleotides, the CDR3 is TGCAGCGTCGCGGGGACAGGGGAGACCCAGTACTTC. Translated, it gives CSVAGTGETQYF. The chain carries TRBV29-1 and TRBJ2-5, with 9 bases identical to TRBD1. This CDR3 has 12 amino acids. The J segment lost 5 bases and the V segment lost 6 bases, leaving 4 bases of the junction unmatched. Germline CDR1 SQVTM, CDR2 ANQGSEA.

The V call is TRBV7-8, the J call TRBJ1-2; D may be TRBD1 (6 bases). V was trimmed by 9 bases and J by 5 bases, leaving 22 bases between them. CDR1 is SGHVS and CDR2 is FQNEAQ in the germline V gene. The CDR3 totals 15 residues. CDR3 nucleotides: TGTGCCAGGAGCCTGGGGCCCCTTGGACAGTATGGCTACACCTTC. Encoded protein: CARSLGPLGQYGYTF.

Ten or more counts support this clonotype. The gene calls are TRBV4-1 and TRBJ2-2, with 7 bases that match TRBD1. Germline V gene sequence: CDR1 MGHRA, CDR2 YSYEKL. There are 17 residues in the CDR3. J gave up 6 bases and V 5 bases, and 15 bases lay outside the gene matches. As DNA, the CDR3 is TGCGCCAGCAGCTTTAGGACCACAGGGGCGGGTCCCGGGGAGCTGTTTTTT. It encodes CASSFRTTGAGPGELFF.